This paragraph covers one T cell receptor (beta chain) sequence. Per the authors' pipeline: The authors estimated nucleated cell counts from reference gene primer amplification. Clones were read by immunoSEQ multiplex PCR, and TCRdb kept only the in-frame ones, dropping some. From that table come the V and J calls and clone size; the DNA was used to work out D and trimming. The table has 70,000 or so clones, about 85% seen once; the top ten hold around 13%. The CDR3 has 14 amino acids. V gave up 5 bases and J gave up 4 bases, with 12 bases separating them. Germline CDR1 and CDR2: SEHNR and FQNEAQ (reference sequence). The sample comes from a study of blood T cell repertoires in COVID-19.

This receptor was obtained from a man aged 45-60 years with COVID-19, enrolled during active disease. Sequences were obtained from peripheral blood. The chain uses TRBV7-9 and TRBJ1-3; D not resolved. The CDR3 loop reads CASSREIEGNTIYF. CDR3 nucleotide sequence: TGTGCCAGCAGCCGGGAAATAGAGGGAAACACCATATATTTT.